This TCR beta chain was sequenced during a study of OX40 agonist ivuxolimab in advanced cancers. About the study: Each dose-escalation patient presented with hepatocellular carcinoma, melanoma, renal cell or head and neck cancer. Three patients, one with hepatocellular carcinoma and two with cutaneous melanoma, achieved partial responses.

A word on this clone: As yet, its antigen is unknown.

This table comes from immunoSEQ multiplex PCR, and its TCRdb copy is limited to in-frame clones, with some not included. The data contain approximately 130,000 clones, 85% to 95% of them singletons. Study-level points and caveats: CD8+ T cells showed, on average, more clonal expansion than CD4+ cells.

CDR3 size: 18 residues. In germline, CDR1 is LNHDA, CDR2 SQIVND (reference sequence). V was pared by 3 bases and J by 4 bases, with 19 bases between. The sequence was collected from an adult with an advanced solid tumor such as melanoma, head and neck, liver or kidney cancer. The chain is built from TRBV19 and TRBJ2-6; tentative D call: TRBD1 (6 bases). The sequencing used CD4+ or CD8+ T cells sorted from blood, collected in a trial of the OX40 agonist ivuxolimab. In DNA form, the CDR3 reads TGTGCCAGTAGTATTGGGCGCAGGGGAAGTGGAGGGGCCAACGTCCTGACTTTC. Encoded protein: CASSIGRRGSGGANVLTF.